This T cell receptor (beta chain) was captured by sequencing in a study of shared clonotypes between healthy human individuals. Study-level background: A donor's plate count was three for CD4 naive and three for CD4 memory; CD8 naive had two and CD8 memory one. Study-level points and caveats: Generation probabilities of non-shared clonotypes were lower (relative to those shared by all four donors). It was expected that sequencing depth would affect clonotype sharing among donors.

Notes on this clone: The antigen is undetermined.

With 5 bases clipped from V and 1 base from J, the junction kept 8 bases outside the gene matches. The CDR3 contains 15 residues. Germline CDR1 reads MNHEY; CDR2 reads SMNVEV (reference sequence). DNA at about 210 ng, tens of thousands of T cell genomes, went into sorted-subset replicate PCRs. TCRdb keeps only in-frame clones here, not all; method: immunoSEQ multiplex PCR. This table has 950,000 to 1,300,000 clones, around 76% appearing once. The sequencing sample was made of memory CD4+ T cells sorted from blood. Stated subset: CD45RA-negative fraction. The origin of this receptor is a young man in good health. The chain joins TRBV27 to TRBJ2-7; TRBD2 matches 7 bases. The CDR3 sequence is CASSLNWRGSYEQYF. Written as DNA, the CDR3 is TGTGCCAGCAGTCTCAATTGGCGGGGGTCCTACGAGCAGTACTTC.